A single sample is the source of the 5 T cell receptor beta chains below, sequenced in a study of blood T cell repertoires in COVID-19. The repertoire was sequenced with immunoSEQ multiplex PCR; TCRdb's copy has only in-frame clones and lacks some. Of about 210,000 clones listed, around 90% are singletons. Sequenced sample: PBMCs or T cells enriched from blood (not recorded which). These receptors were collected from a woman aged 18-29 years who had recovered from COVID-19.

The chain carries TRBV27 and TRBJ1-1, with 9 bases fitting TRBD1. The junction had 13 bases not matched to a gene; V was cut back by 10 bases and J by 4 bases. Germline CDR1 reads MNHEY; CDR2 reads SMNVEV (reference sequence). This CDR3 spans 15 amino acids. The CDR3 loop is CANITRTGEGTEAFF. CDR3 bases: TGTGCCAACATAACTAGGACAGGGGAGGGCACTGAAGCTTTCTTT.

The genes are TRBV27 and TRBJ1-1; D is ambiguous. The CDR3 consists of 14 residues. Germline CDR1 reads MNHEY; CDR2 reads SMNVEV (reference sequence). Trimming removed 8 bases at V and 8 bases at J, with 21 bases between. This CDR3 reads CASGELRGFGEAFF. The CDR3 DNA is TGTGCCAGCGGCGAGTTACGCGGGTTTGGGGAAGCTTTCTTT.

The chain combines TRBV19 with TRBJ2-7; the D gene is possibly TRBD2 (5 bases). V was trimmed by 2 bases and J by 1 base, leaving 12 bases between them. The CDR3 spans 15 residues. Germline CDR1 is LNHDA and CDR2 is SQIVND (reference sequence). CDR3 sequence: CASSISHRESYEQYF. CDR3 nucleotides: TGTGCCAGTAGTATAAGTCATAGGGAGTCCTACGAGCAGTACTTC.

This chain uses TRBV5-1 with TRBJ1-3, with unresolved D. CDR3 size: 14 residues. Trimming removed 4 bases from V and 0 bases from J, with 8 bases in between. The germline V gene has CDR1 SGHRS and CDR2 YFSETQ. CDR3: CASSVLRSGNTIYF. The DNA for the CDR3 is TGCGCCAGCAGCGTTCTTCGCTCTGGAAACACCATATATTTT.

V gene TRBV27 combines with J gene TRBJ2-7, with TRBD1 matching over 8 bases. This CDR3 is built from 14 residues. V lost 8 bases to trimming and J lost 3 bases; unmatched junction nucleotides: 9. Germline V gives CDR1 MNHEY, CDR2 SMNVEV (reference sequence). The CDR3 loop reads CASGTGTGLYEQYF. The CDR3 DNA reads TGTGCCAGCGGTACCGGGACAGGTCTCTACGAGCAGTACTTC.